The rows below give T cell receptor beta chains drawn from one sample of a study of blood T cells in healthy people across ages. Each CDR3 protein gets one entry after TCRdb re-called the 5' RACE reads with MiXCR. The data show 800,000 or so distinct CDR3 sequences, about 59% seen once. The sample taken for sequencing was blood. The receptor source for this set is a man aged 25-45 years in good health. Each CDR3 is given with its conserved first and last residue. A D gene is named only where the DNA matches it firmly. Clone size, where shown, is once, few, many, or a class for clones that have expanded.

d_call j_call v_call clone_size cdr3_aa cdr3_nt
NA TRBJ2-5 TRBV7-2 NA CASSSHGAQYF TGTGCCAGCAGCTCTCACGGGGCCCAGTACTTC
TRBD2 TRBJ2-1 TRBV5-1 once CASSLGTSGGVGEQFF TGCGCCAGCAGCTTGGGCACGAGCGGGGGGGTCGGGGAGCAGTTCTTC
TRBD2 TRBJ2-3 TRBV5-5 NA CASSRRGTSGGWPTDTQYF TGTGCCAGCAGCCGACGCGGGACTAGCGGGGGTTGGCCCACAGATACGCAGTATTTT
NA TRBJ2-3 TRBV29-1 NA CSEDTGTDTQYF TGCAGCGAGGACACGGGCACAGATACGCAGTATTTT
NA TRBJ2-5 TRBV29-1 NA CSGQERKTQYF TGCAGCGGACAGGAAAGGAAGACCCAGTACTTC
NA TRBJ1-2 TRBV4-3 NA CASSHQVTDGYTF TGCGCCAGCAGCCATCAAGTGACTGATGGCTACACCTTC
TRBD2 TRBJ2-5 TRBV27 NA CASSGGSGGREETQYF TGTGCCAGCAGTGGGGGTAGCGGGGGGCGGGAAGAGACCCAGTACTTC
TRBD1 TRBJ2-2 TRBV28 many CASSQGQGVTGELFF TGTGCCAGCAGTCAGGGACAGGGAGTAACCGGGGAGCTGTTTTTT
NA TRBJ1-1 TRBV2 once CASVGGSTEAFF TGTGCCAGCGTGGGGGGTTCCACTGAAGCTTTCTTT
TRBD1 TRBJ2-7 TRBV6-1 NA CASSVGTGLSEQYF TGTGCCAGCAGCGTCGGGACAGGATTAAGCGAGCAGTACTTC
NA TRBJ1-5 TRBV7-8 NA CASSLITYNQPQHF TGTGCCAGCAGCTTAATCACCTACAATCAGCCCCAGCATTTT
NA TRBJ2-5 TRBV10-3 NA CAVRTQIQETQYF TGTGCCGTCAGAACACAGATTCAAGAGACCCAGTACTTC
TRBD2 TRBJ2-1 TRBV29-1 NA CCVRETSGGHYNEQFF TGCTGCGTCCGCGAGACTAGCGGGGGCCACTACAATGAGCAGTTCTTC
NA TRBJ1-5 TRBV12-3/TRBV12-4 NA CASSFRDSNQPQHF TGTGCCAGCAGTTTTAGGGATAGCAATCAGCCCCAGCATTTT
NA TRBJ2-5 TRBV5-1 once CASSPEVLYNEQYF TGCGCCAGCAGCCCGGAGGTTTTATACAATGAGCAGTACTTC
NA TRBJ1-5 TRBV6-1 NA CASSEYSGSNQPQHF TGTGCCAGCAGTGAGTATTCAGGGTCCAATCAGCCCCAGCATTTT
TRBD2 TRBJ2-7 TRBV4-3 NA CASSQDGTSIYEQYF TGCGCCAGCAGCCAAGATGGGACTAGCATCTACGAGCAGTACTTC
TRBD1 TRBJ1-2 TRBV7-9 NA CASSSRKDRGGYTF TGTGCCAGCAGCTCAAGAAAGGACAGGGGTGGCTACACCTTC
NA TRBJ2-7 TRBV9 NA CASSSYPGEAYEQYF TGTGCCAGCAGCTCCTACCCAGGGGAAGCCTACGAGCAGTACTTC
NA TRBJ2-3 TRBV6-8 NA CAKQGAPPSTDTQYF TGTGCTAAGCAGGGAGCTCCGCCATCCACAGATACGCAGTATTTT
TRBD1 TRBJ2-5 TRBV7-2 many CASSLETGLGRTQYF TGTGCCAGCAGCTTAGAGACAGGGTTGGGGCGGACCCAGTACTTC
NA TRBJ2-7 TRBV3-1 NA CASSQEASTHEQYF TGTGCCAGCAGCCAAGAGGCATCTACCCACGAGCAGTACTTC
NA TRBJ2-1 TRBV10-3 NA CAIRTGQHDEQFF TGTGCCATCAGGACGGGCCAGCACGATGAGCAGTTCTTC
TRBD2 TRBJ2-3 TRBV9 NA CASSPEGLARTDTRYF TGTGCCAGCAGCCCAGAGGGACTAGCGAGGACAGATACGCGGTATTTT
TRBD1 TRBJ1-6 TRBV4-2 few CASSQDGTGLGSPLHF TGTGCCAGCAGCCAAGATGGGACAGGGTTGGGGTCACCCCTCCACTTT
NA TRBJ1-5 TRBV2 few CASYRARGQPQHF TGTGCCAGCTACCGGGCCAGAGGTCAGCCCCAGCATTTT
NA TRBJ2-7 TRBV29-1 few CSARVGVGEQYF TGCAGCGCAAGGGTCGGGGTCGGGGAGCAGTACTTC
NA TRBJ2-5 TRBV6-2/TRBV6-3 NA CASSHNSQETQYF TGTGCCAGCAGCCATAACAGCCAAGAGACCCAGTACTTC
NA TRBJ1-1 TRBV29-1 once CSVLREGGMAFF TGCAGCGTCCTCAGAGAGGGGGGTATGGCTTTCTTT
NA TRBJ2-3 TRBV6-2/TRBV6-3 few CALSNPPGTDTQYF TGTGCCCTCTCCAACCCCCCAGGCACAGATACGCAGTATTTT
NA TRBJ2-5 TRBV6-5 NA CASSYERGETQYF TGTGCCAGCAGTTACGAGCGCGGAGAGACCCAGTACTTC
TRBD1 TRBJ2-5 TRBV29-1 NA CSATPDRVYAETQYF TGCAGCGCCACCCCGGACAGGGTATATGCGGAGACCCAGTACTTC
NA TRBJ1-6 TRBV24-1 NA CATSDLGRSSYNSPLHF TGTGCCACCAGTGATTTGGGCAGGAGCTCCTATAATTCACCCCTCCACTTT